These T cell receptor beta chains were read from a single sample in a study of blood T cell repertoires in COVID-19. Some clones are missing from TCRdb's copy, which holds only in-frame ones; the method was immunoSEQ multiplex PCR. In the table there are 100,000 to 150,000 clones, 87% of which are singletons. Sequencing used peripheral blood. The receptor set was obtained from a human donor in a cohort sampled during active COVID-19. Each CDR3 is given with its conserved first and last residue. The D gene is left open where the match is weak. Clone size appears in some rows only: once, few, many, or a class for an expanded clone.

>TRBV6-6|-|TRBJ1-5|TRBD1
CASSHLPSGTGYNQPQHF
TGTGCCAGCAGTCACCTCCCGTCCGGGACAGGGTACAATCAGCCCCAGCATTTT
>TRBV11-2|-|TRBJ2-4|-
CASSHEGEPLAKNIQYF
TGTGCCAGCAGCCATGAGGGGGAACCCCTGGCCAAAAACATTCAGTACTTC
>TRBV5-1|-|TRBJ1-5|TRBD1
CASSAGTGPQWPQHF
TGCGCCAGCAGCGCCGGGACAGGGCCCCAATGGCCCCAGCATTTT
>TRBV11-2|-|TRBJ2-1|TRBD2
CASIPGRTSGNNEQFF
TGTGCCAGCATCCCCGGCCGGACTAGCGGAAACAATGAGCAGTTCTTC
>TRBV12-5|-|TRBJ2-1|TRBD1
CASGLGQGDNNEQFF
TGTGCTAGTGGTTTAGGGCAGGGGGATAACAATGAGCAGTTCTTC
>TRBV24-1|-|TRBJ2-5|-
CATSEDYQETQYF
TGTGCCACCAGTGAGGACTACCAAGAGACCCAGTACTTC
>TRBV7-2|once|TRBJ2-1|TRBD2
CASSFFSLPAGGNEQFF
TGTGCCAGCAGCTTTTTTAGCTTGCCAGCGGGAGGGAATGAGCAGTTCTTC
>TRBV5-4|-|TRBJ2-2|-
CASSSESVLTGELFF
TGTGCCAGCAGCTCAGAGAGCGTATTAACCGGGGAGCTGTTTTTT
>TRBV11-2|once|TRBJ1-2|-
CASSQEGYYGYTF
TGTGCCAGCAGCCAGGAAGGCTACTATGGCTACACCTTC
>TRBV18|-|TRBJ2-2|-
CASSLDSPNTGELFF
TGTGCCAGCTCACTGGACAGCCCGAACACCGGGGAGCTGTTTTTT
>TRBV28|few|TRBJ2-7|-
CASTSAGVQQYF
TGTGCCAGCACCAGTGCAGGCGTTCAGCAGTACTTC
>TRBV5-5|-|TRBJ2-7|-
CASSAPRQATAREQYF
TGTGCCAGCAGCGCACCTCGGCAGGCAACGGCCCGCGAGCAGTACTTC
>TRBV6-1|-|TRBJ2-7|-
CASSETRQFYEQYF
TGTGCCAGCAGTGAGACAAGGCAATTCTACGAGCAGTACTTC
>TRBV2|-|TRBJ1-2|-
CASSPEGQGSSNYGYTF
TGTGCCAGCAGTCCAGAGGGGCAGGGGAGTTCTAACTATGGCTACACCTTC
>TRBV6-1|-|TRBJ1-1|-
CASSEALHGSRVDTEAFF
TGTGCCAGCAGTGAAGCGCTTCACGGGTCGAGGGTTGACACTGAAGCTTTCTTT
>TRBV7-2|-|TRBJ1-1|-
CASSLVGAGNTEAFF
TGTGCCAGCAGCTTAGTAGGGGCCGGTAACACTGAAGCTTTCTTT
>TRBV28|-|TRBJ2-5|-
CASSGGGTRKTQYF
TGTGCCAGCAGTGGTGGGGGGACGCGGAAGACCCAGTACTTC
>TRBV7-6|-|TRBJ2-1|-
CASSLNLAGGRSNEQFF
TGTGCCAGCAGCTTAAACCTAGCCGGGGGGCGAAGCAATGAGCAGTTCTTC
>TRBV15|-|TRBJ2-1|TRBD2
CATSRGVAGGNYNEQFF
TGTGCCACCAGCAGAGGCGTAGCGGGAGGTAATTACAATGAGCAGTTCTTC
>TRBV19|-|TRBJ2-2|-
CASSMRLGSGNTGELFF
TGTGCCAGTAGTATGCGACTAGGGTCGGGGAACACCGGGGAGCTGTTTTTT
>TRBV5-1|-|TRBJ2-3|TRBD2
CASSRPAGVPDTQYF
TGCGCCAGCAGCAGACCAGCGGGAGTTCCAGATACGCAGTATTTT
>TRBV11-3|-|TRBJ2-4|-
CASSKRPEGNIQYF
TGTGCCAGCAGCAAGCGACCGGAGGGGAACATTCAGTACTTC
>TRBV6-5|-|TRBJ2-1|TRBD1
CASSFAGGVYNEQFF
TGTGCCAGCAGTTTTGCAGGGGGAGTCTACAATGAGCAGTTCTTC
>TRBV18|-|TRBJ1-3|-
CASSPDRSGNTIYF
TGTGCCAGCTCACCAGACAGGTCTGGAAACACCATATATTTT
>TRBV6-1|-|TRBJ1-2|-
CASSEGVEVYGYTF
TGTGCCAGCAGTGAAGGGGTGGAGGTCTATGGCTACACCTTC
>TRBV28|-|TRBJ1-5|TRBD1
CASRTQTGAGSQPQHF
TGTGCCAGCAGAACCCAGACAGGGGCGGGAAGTCAGCCCCAGCATTTT
>TRBV15|few|TRBJ1-4|TRBD1
CATSQGPLAGGFEKLFF
TGTGCCACCAGTCAGGGCCCCCTAGCAGGGGGATTTGAAAAACTGTTTTTT
>TRBV6-5|once|TRBJ2-1|-
CASSRGGEQFF
TGTGCCAGCAGCCGAGGAGGGGAGCAGTTCTTC
>TRBV11-2|-|TRBJ1-4|TRBD1
CASSFSGGQVDEKLFF
TGTGCCAGCAGCTTTTCGGGGGGACAGGTGGATGAAAAACTGTTTTTT
>TRBV4-2|-|TRBJ2-1|TRBD2
CASSQGEGAGGPDEQFF
TGTGCCAGCAGCCAAGGGGAGGGAGCGGGAGGGCCAGATGAGCAGTTCTTC
>TRBV19|-|TRBJ2-5|TRBD1
CASSDQGAKTQYF
TGTGCCAGTAGTGACCAGGGGGCCAAGACCCAGTACTTC
>TRBV18|once|TRBJ2-7|-
CASSPTTGTAYEQYF
TGTGCCAGCTCACCCACGACAGGCACCGCCTACGAGCAGTACTTC
>TRBV5-1|once|TRBJ1-2|-
CASSVSGTNNGYTF
TGCGCCAGCAGCGTATCCGGGACAAATAATGGCTACACCTTC
>TRBV7-3|-|TRBJ2-5|TRBD2
CASSLQAGAQETQYF
TGTGCCAGCAGCTTACAAGCGGGGGCCCAAGAGACCCAGTACTTC
>TRBV12-5|-|TRBJ2-3|-
CASGPDHGATDTQYF
TGTGCTAGTGGACCCGACCATGGGGCCACAGATACGCAGTATTTT
>TRBV29-1|-|TRBJ1-1|-
CSVTSGGLGTEAFF
TGCAGCGTTACCTCTGGGGGCCTAGGGACTGAAGCTTTCTTT
>TRBV10-1|-|TRBJ2-1|-
CASSESGRGEQFF
TGCGCCAGCAGTGAGTCGGGTAGGGGTGAGCAGTTCTTC
>TRBV27|-|TRBJ2-1|TRBD2
CASSRLAERSSYNEQFF
TGTGCCAGCAGTCGGCTAGCGGAGCGGAGCTCCTACAATGAGCAGTTCTTC
>TRBV19|-|TRBJ2-1|TRBD1
CASSLRTGGKDEQFF
TGTGCCAGTAGTTTAAGGACAGGGGGCAAGGATGAGCAGTTCTTC
>TRBV5-1|-|TRBJ2-6|TRBD1
CASSYEGIEGQVLSGANVLTF
TGCGCCAGCAGCTATGAGGGGATTGAGGGACAGGTCCTCTCTGGGGCCAACGTCCTGACTTTC
>TRBV11-3|-|TRBJ2-1|-
CASSLARHRGGGEQFF
TGTGCCAGCAGCTTAGCAAGGCACAGGGGGGGTGGGGAGCAGTTCTTC
>TRBV9|-|TRBJ2-1|TRBD2
CASSVDPGLAGGPGLSEQFF
TGTGCCAGCAGCGTTGACCCGGGACTAGCGGGAGGGCCAGGTCTTAGCGAGCAGTTCTTC
>TRBV9|-|TRBJ2-3|-
CASSPGVSTDTQYF
TGTGCCAGCAGCCCCGGGGTTAGCACAGATACGCAGTATTTT
>TRBV11-3|-|TRBJ2-3|TRBD2
CASSPRLAGGVADTQYF
TGTGCCAGCAGCCCCAGACTAGCGGGAGGGGTAGCAGATACGCAGTATTTT
>TRBV3-1/TRBV3-2|-|TRBJ2-1|-
CASSVAGEQFF
TGTGCCAGCAGTGTGGCGGGTGAGCAGTTCTTC
>TRBV7-6|-|TRBJ2-7|-
CASTPRGRRQHLYEQYF
TGTGCCAGCACCCCAAGAGGCCGACGCCAACACCTCTACGAGCAGTACTTC
>TRBV5-4|-|TRBJ2-5|-
CASSWGGGSETQYF
TGTGCCAGCAGCTGGGGAGGAGGGTCAGAGACCCAGTACTTC
>TRBV19|-|TRBJ2-1|TRBD2
CASRGLAGNEQFF
TGTGCCAGTAGGGGACTAGCGGGTAATGAGCAGTTCTTC
>TRBV6-1|-|TRBJ1-2|-
CASSERGLNDGYTF
TGTGCCAGCAGTGAAAGGGGATTGAACGATGGCTACACCTTC
>TRBV18|-|TRBJ1-2|-
CASSADNYGYTF
TGTGCCAGCTCCGCGGATAACTATGGCTACACCTTC
>TRBV5-4|-|TRBJ2-1|TRBD1
CASSLPGTGYNEQFF
TGTGCCAGCAGCTTACCCGGGACAGGTTACAATGAGCAGTTCTTC